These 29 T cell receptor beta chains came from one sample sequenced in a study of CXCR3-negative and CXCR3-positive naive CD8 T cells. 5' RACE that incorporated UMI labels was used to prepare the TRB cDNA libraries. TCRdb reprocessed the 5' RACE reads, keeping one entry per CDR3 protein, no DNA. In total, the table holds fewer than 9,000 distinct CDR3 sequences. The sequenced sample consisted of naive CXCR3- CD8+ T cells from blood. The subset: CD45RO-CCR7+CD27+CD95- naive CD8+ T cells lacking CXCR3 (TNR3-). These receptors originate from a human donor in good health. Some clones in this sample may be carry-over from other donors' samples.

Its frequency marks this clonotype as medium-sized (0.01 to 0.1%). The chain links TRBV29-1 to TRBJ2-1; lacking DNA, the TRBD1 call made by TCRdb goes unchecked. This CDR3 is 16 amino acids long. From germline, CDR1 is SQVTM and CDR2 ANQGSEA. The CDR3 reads CSVEGRQLTDYNEQFF.

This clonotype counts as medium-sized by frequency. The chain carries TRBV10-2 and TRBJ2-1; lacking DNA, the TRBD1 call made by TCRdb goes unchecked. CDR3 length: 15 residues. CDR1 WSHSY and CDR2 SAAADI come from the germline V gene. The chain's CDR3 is CASSESRDSYNEQFF.

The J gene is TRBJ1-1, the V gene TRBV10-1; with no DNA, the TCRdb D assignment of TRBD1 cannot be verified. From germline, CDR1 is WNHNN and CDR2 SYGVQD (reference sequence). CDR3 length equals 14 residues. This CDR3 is CASSEGQGRTEAFF.

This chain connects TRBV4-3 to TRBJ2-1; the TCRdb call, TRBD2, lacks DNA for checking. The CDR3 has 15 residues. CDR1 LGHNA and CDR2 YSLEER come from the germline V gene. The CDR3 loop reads CASQERAGGSNEQFF.

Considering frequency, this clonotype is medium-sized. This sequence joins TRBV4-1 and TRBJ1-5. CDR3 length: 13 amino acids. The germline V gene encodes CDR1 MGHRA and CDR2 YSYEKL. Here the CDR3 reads CASSQVGNQPQHF.

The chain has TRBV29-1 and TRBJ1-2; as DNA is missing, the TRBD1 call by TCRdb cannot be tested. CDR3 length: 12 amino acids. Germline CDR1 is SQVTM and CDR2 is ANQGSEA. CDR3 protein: CSGIIRDYGYTF.

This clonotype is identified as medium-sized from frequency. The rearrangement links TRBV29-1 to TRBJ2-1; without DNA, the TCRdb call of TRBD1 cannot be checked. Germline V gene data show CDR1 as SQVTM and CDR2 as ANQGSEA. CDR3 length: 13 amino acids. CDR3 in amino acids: CSLRGVQGNEQFF.

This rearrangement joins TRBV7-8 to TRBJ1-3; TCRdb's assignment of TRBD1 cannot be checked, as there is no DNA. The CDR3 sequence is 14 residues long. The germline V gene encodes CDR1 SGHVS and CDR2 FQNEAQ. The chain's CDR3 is CASRDPDSGNTIYF.

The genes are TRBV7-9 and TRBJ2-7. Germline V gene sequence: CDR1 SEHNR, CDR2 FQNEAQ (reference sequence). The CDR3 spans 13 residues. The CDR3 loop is CASSPGGPYEQYF.

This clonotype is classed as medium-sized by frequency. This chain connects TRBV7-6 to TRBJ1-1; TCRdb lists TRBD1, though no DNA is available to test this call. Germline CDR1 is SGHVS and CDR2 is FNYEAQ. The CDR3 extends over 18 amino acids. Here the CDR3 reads CASSTITRDRGPNTEAFF. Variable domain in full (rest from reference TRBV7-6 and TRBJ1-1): GAGVSQSPRYKVTKRGQDVALRCDPISGHVSLYWYRQALGQGPEFLTYFNYEAQQDKSGLPNDRFSAERPEGSISTLTIQRTEQRDSAMYRCASSTITRDRGPNTEAFFGQGTRLTVV.

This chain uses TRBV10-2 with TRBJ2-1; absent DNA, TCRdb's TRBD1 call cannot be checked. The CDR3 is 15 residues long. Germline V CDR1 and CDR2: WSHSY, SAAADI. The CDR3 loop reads CASSQTGGAYNEQFF.

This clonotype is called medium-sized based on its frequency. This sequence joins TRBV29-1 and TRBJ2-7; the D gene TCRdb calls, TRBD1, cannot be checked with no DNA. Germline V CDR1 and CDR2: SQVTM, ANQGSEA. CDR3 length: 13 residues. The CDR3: CSAAGASGAEQYF.

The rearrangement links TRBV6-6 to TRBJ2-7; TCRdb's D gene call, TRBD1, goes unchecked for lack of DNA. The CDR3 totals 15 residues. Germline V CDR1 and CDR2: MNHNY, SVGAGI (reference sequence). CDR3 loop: CASSSPTGTGVEQYF.

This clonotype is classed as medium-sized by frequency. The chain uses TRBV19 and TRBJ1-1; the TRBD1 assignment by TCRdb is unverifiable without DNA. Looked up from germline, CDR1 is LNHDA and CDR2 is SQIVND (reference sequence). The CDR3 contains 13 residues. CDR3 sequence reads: CASNWLGGTEAFF. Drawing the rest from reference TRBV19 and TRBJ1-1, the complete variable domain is DGGITQSPKYLFRKEGQNVTLSCEQNLNHDAMYWYRQDPGQGLRLIYYSQIVNDFQKGDIAEGYSVSREKKESFPLTVTSAQKNPTAFYLCASNWLGGTEAFFGQGTRLTVV.

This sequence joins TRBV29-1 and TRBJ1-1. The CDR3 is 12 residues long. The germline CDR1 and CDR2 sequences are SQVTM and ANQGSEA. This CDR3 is CSVEEGLAEAFF.

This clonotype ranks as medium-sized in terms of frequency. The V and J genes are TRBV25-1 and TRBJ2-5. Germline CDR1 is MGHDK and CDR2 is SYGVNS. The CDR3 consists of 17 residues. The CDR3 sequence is CASSENRGWASQETQYF.

The CDR3 spells CSVYRTLGTDTQYF. The V gene is TRBV29-1, the J gene TRBJ2-3; TCRdb calls TRBD1, which cannot be checked without DNA. Germline CDR1 reads SQVTM; CDR2 reads ANQGSEA. The CDR3 is 14 amino acids.

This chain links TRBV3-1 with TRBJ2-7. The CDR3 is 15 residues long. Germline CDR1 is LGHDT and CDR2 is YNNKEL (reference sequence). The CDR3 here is CASSQDTDRNYEQYF.

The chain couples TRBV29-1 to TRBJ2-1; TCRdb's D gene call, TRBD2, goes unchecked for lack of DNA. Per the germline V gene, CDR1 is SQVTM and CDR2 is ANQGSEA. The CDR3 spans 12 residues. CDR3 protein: CSGEERYNEQFF.

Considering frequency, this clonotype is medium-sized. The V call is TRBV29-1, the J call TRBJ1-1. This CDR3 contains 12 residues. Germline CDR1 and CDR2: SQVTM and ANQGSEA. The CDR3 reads CSVVTANTEAFF.

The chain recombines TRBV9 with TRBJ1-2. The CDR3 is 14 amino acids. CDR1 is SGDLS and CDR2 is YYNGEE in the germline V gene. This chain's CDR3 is CASSVEADPQGYTF.

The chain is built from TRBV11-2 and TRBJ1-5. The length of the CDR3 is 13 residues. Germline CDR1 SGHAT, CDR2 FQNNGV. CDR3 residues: CASSFYASEAQHF.

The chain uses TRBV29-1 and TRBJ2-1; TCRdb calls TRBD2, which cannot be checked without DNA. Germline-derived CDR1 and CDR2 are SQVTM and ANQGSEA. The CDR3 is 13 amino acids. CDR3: CRIAGGNYNEQFF.

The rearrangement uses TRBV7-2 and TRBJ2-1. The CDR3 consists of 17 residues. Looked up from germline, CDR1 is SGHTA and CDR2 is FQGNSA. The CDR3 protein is CASSLPASGRSYNEQFF.

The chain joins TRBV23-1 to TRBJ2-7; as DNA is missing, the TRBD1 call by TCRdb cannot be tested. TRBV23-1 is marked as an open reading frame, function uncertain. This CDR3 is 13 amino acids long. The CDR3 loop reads CASSPQQGYEQYF.

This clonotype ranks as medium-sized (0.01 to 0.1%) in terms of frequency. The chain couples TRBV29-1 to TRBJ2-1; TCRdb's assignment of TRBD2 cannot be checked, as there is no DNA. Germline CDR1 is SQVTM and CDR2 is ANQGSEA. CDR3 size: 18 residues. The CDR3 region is CSGLGLAGPESSYNEQFF.

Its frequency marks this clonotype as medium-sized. The chain's CDR3 is CATSEGVGGYQPQHF. This chain connects TRBV15 to TRBJ1-5; TCRdb gives TRBD1 as the D gene, but with no DNA this cannot be confirmed. Germline V CDR1 and CDR2: LNHNV, YYDKDF (reference sequence). CDR3 length: 15 residues.

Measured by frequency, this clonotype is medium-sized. The CDR3 loop is CASSSDRGGYNEQFF. This sequence joins TRBV5-1 and TRBJ2-1; with no DNA, the TCRdb D assignment of TRBD1 cannot be verified. Germline V lookup: CDR1 SGHRS, CDR2 YFSETQ. CDR3 length equals 15 residues.

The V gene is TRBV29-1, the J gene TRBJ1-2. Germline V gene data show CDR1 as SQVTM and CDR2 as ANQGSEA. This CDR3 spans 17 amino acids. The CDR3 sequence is CSVKPSGEWTHDYGYTF.